This T cell receptor (beta chain) was sequenced for a study of T-cell reconstitution after alpha-beta-depleted transplantation in children. From germline, CDR1 is SGHRS and CDR2 YFSETQ. This CDR3 spans 17 amino acids. Trimming took 4 bases from V and 2 from J; bases not matched to a gene: 9. This clonotype rates as medium-sized. Preparation of the TCRbeta library was carried out with unique molecular identifiers. Via MiXCR, TCRdb re-called the PCR reads, giving one row per CDR3 protein. The table lists about 97,000 distinct CDR3 sequences, about 6.8% of them singletons, with roughly 17% in the top ten.

Sample: PBMCs, taken before TCRalphabeta/CD19-depleted stem cell transplant. The chain combines TRBV5-1 with TRBJ2-3, with 11 bases matching TRBD2. The clonotype comes from a boy aged 2 to 10 with acute lymphoblastic leukemia, due to receive a stem cell transplant. CDR3 coding DNA: TGCGCCAGCAGCATACAAACGACTAGCGGGGTCACAGATACGCAGTATTTT. Its protein is CASSIQTTSGVTDTQYF.